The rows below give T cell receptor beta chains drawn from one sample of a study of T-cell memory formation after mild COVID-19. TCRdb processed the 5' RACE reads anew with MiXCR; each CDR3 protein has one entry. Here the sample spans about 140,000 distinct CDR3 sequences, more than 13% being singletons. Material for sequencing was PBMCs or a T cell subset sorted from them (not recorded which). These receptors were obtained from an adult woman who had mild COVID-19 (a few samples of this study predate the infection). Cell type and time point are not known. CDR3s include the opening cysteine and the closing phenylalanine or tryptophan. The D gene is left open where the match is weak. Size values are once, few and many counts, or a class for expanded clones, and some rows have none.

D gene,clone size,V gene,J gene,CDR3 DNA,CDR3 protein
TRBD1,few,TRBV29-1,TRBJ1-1,TGCAGCGTTGAAAGGGCAGGGGGCACTGAAGCTTTCTTT,CSVERAGGTEAFF
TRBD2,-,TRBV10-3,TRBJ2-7,TGTGCCATCAGTGAGTTGAGCGGGAGGGACTCCTACGAGCAGTACTTC,CAISELSGRDSYEQYF
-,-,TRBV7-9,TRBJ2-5,TGTGCCAGCAGCTTAAGGGAGCAAGAGACCCAGTACTTC,CASSLREQETQYF
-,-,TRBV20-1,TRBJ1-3,TGCAGTGCTATCCGACCCGGAGGTGGAAACACCATATATTTT,CSAIRPGGGNTIYF
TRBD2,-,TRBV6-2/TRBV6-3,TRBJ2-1,TGTGCCAGCAGTTACAGCGGGAGCGGTGAGCAGTTCTTC,CASSYSGSGEQFF
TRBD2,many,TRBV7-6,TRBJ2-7,TGTGCCAGCAGCTTAGCGTCGGCGGGAGATTTCGGCGAGCAGTACTTC,CASSLASAGDFGEQYF
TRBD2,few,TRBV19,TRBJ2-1,TGTGCCAGTATGGAGAGCGGGAGCTCCTACAATGAGCAGTTCTTC,CASMESGSSYNEQFF
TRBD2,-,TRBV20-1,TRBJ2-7,TGCAGTGTAACACAGCGGGAGCCGGGGGAGCAGTACTTC,CSVTQREPGEQYF
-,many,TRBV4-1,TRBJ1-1,TGCGCCAGCAGCCAATTAACAACCGAAGACTCAGGACGGGAAGCTTTCTTT,CASSQLTTEDSGREAFF
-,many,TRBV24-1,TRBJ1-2,TGTGCCACCCCTGGTTTCACCTATGGCTACACCTTC,CATPGFTYGYTF
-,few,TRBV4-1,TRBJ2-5,TGCGCCAGCAGCCAAGAGGGGACAGAGACCCAGTACTTC,CASSQEGTETQYF
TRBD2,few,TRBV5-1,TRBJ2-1,TGCGCCAGCAGCTGGGGGGGCAATGAGCAGTTCTTC,CASSWGGNEQFF
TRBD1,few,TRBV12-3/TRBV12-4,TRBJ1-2,TGTGCCAGCACCGGACAGGGGGCGGATTACTATGGCTACACCTTC,CASTGQGADYYGYTF